This T cell receptor beta chain appears in the sequencing data of a study of CD4 and CD8 cells across lung adenocarcinoma regions (dated by TCRdb to the late 2010s). General notes on the study: The study examined intratumor heterogeneity of the T cell receptor repertoire by comparing tumor centers with tumor margins.

The CDR3 numbers 14 residues from cysteine through phenylalanine. Only the CDR3 part of the read is kept: 42 bases, read in frame from the first base. CDR1 and CDR2 (WNHNN, SYGVQD) derive from the germline V gene (reference sequence). After removal of 5 bases from V and 9 bases from J, the junction retains 9 bases not matched to a gene. The protocol used for the library was PCR. The data were produced on a HiSeq X Ten. The public sequencing data were trimmed at Q25 with fastp and processed into clonotypes with MiXCR by TCRdb, which kept only in-frame beta chains. Here each entry gathers all rows of one CDR3 protein and keeps the most common genes and DNA. Recorded for this sample are just over 20,000 distinct CDR3 sequences; approximately 49% of them occurred a single time. About 25% of the sample goes to the ten largest clones. Comments on this clonotype: This clone's antigen is unknown. Nothing much larger sits one base from this clone, and base qualities are not available.

The donors were patients who had localized lung adenocarcinoma, which is a subtype of non-small cell lung cancer. These samples came from the centers of localized lung adenocarcinomas. For TCR repertoire analysis, CD8+ T cells from tumor tissue were profiled separately from CD4+ T cells. The TCR comes from a female donor with lung adenocarcinoma. The CD4 and CD8 labels of this study may be unreliable. The rearrangement combines TRBV10-1 with TRBJ2-1; 8 of the junction bases match TRBD1. Material: CD8+ T cells from the center of a lung tumor. According to the study, the label for this sample's cell subset or site signals: tumor center region. The nucleotide sequence reads as follows: TGCGCCAGCAGTCTACAGGGGGGCATGGGTGAGCAGTTCTTC. Its amino acids are CASSLQGGMGEQFF.